One and the same sample provided the 17 T cell receptor beta chains below, sequenced in a study of radiotherapy plus CTLA-4 blockade in lung cancer. Clones were read by immunoSEQ multiplex PCR, and TCRdb kept only the in-frame ones, dropping some. The data show about 120,000 clones, with 78% seen just once and approximately 5.2% held by the top ten. Sequences were derived from peripheral blood, sampled from a patient treated with radiotherapy plus ipilimumab. The receptors here all came from a human donor with non-small cell lung cancer who had a partial response to radiotherapy plus ipilimumab.

Worth noting for this clone: The same CDR3 also results from other DNA sequences found in this sample. The V and J genes are TRBV20-1 and TRBJ1-5, with D unclear. The CDR3 is made up of 11 amino acids. Germline V gene data show CDR1 as DFQATT and CDR2 as SNEGSKA (reference sequence). V was pared by 6 bases and J by 2 bases, with 5 bases between. The CDR3 here is CSAAGNQPQHF. CDR3 DNA sequence: TGCAGTGCGGCGGGCAATCAGCCCCAGCATTTT.

The chain has TRBV20-1 and TRBJ1-1; D unresolved. Germline values: CDR1 DFQATT, CDR2 SNEGSKA (reference sequence). V was trimmed by 5 bases and J by 11 bases, leaving 12 bases between them. The length of the CDR3 is 10 residues. The CDR3 region is CSAGWSEAFF. The DNA of the CDR3 is TGCAGTGCTGGGTGGAGTGAGGCTTTCTTT.

The V call is TRBV4-1, the J call TRBJ2-7, with 12 bases aligning to TRBD1. J lost 4 bases, V lost 5 bases, and 12 bases had no gene match. The V gene's germline CDR1 is MGHRA and CDR2 YSYEKL. This CDR3 is built from 17 residues. The CDR3 is CASSATPGQGAFYEQYF. The CDR3 DNA reads TGCGCCAGCAGCGCTACCCCGGGACAGGGGGCTTTTTACGAGCAGTACTTC.

The CDR3 coding sequence is TGTGCCAGCAGAGCGGGACACGAGACCGGGGAGCTGTTTTTT. This sequence encodes CASRAGHETGELFF. The V and J genes are TRBV2 and TRBJ2-2; D might be TRBD2 (7 bases). The CDR3 is made up of 14 amino acids. The V gene lost 6 bases and the J gene lost 5 bases, with 13 bases spanning the gap. The germline V gene encodes CDR1 SNHLY and CDR2 FYNNEI.

The chain links TRBV4-2 to TRBJ2-6; D perhaps matches TRBD1 (6 bases). The CDR3 has 16 amino acids. V lost 0 bases, J lost 2 bases, and 8 bases lay in between. Germline CDR1 is LGHNA and CDR2 is YNFKEQ. CDR3 DNA: TGTGCCAGCAGCCAAGACAGGGGCGCTGGGGCCAACGTCCTGACTTTC. Translating it yields CASSQDRGAGANVLTF.

CDR3 sequence (DNA): TGTGCCAGCAGTGAAGCAGGGGGCCCCACCGGGGAGCTGTTTTTT. Translating gives CASSEAGGPTGELFF. The chain combines TRBV25-1 with TRBJ2-2; TRBD1 matches 8 bases. Germline CDR1 is MGHDK and CDR2 is SYGVNS. CDR3 size: 15 residues. Trimming cost V 2 bases and J 4 bases; bases outside gene matches: 3.

J is TRBJ1-1 and V is TRBV14; 11 positions agree with TRBD1. This CDR3 region has 14 residues. V trimming: 6 bases; J trimming: 6 bases; junction bases outside the gene matches: 6. Germline V CDR1 and CDR2: SGHDN, FVKESK. CDR3 in DNA: TGTGCCAGCAGGCCGCCGGGACAGGGGGCTGAAGCTTTCTTT. It translates to CASRPPGQGAEAFF. The full variable domain, its missing parts supplied by reference TRBV14 and TRBJ1-1, is EAGVTQFPSHSVIEKGQTVTLRCDPISGHDNLYWYRRVMGKEIKFLLHFVKESKQDESGMPNNRFLAERTGGTYSTLKVQPAELEDSGVYFCASRPPGQGAEAFFGQGTRLTVV.

The chain employs TRBV4-3 and TRBJ2-3; 8 bases match TRBD2. Germline CDR1 and CDR2: LGHNA and YSLEER. With V trimmed by 3 bases and J by 0 bases, 2 bases remained unmatched. This CDR3 spans 15 amino acids. The CDR3 loop reads CASSHSGASTDTQYF. The CDR3 DNA follows: TGCGCCAGCAGCCATAGCGGGGCTAGCACAGATACGCAGTATTTT.

The V call is TRBV2, the J call TRBJ1-1, with D possibly matching TRBD1 (5 bases). The CDR3 contains 14 residues. From germline, CDR1 is SNHLY and CDR2 FYNNEI. V shed 6 bases and J shed 1 base, with 12 bases lying between them. CDR3 protein: CASRQDTKNTEAFF. The CDR3 nucleotides are TGTGCCAGCAGGCAGGACACTAAGAACACTGAAGCTTTCTTT.

The chain combines TRBV14 with TRBJ2-7; 8 bases align to TRBD2. This CDR3 region has 15 residues. The V gene's germline CDR1 is SGHDN and CDR2 FVKESK. The junction had 5 bases not matched to a gene; V was cut back by 2 bases and J by 2 bases. CDR3 loop: CASSQIAGLTYEQYF. In DNA form, the CDR3 reads TGTGCCAGCAGCCAAATAGCGGGACTAACCTACGAGCAGTACTTC.

The chain recombines TRBV5-1 with TRBJ1-5; perhaps TRBD1 as D (6 bases). This CDR3 has 14 residues. V was pared by 0 bases and J by 9 bases, with 13 bases between. The germline V gene encodes CDR1 SGHRS and CDR2 YFSETQ. Here the CDR3 DNA reads TGCGCCAGCAGCTTGGAAGGGGGGGGACGGCCCCAGCATTTT. Translation gives CASSLEGGGRPQHF.

This clone appeared once. The CDR3 region has the DNA TGTGCCATCAGGACGACAGGGAGCTCCTACGAGCAGTACTTC. This gives the protein CAIRTTGSSYEQYF. The chain couples TRBV10-3 to TRBJ2-7, with 7 bases that match TRBD1. The V gene's germline CDR1 is ENHRY and CDR2 SYGVKD. The CDR3 sequence is 14 residues long. V shed 6 bases, J shed 0 bases, and the junction held 5 bases outside the gene matches.

This clone came up once. This sequence joins TRBV27 and TRBJ2-3, with 11 nucleotides matching TRBD2. The CDR3 is made up of 16 amino acids. V was pared by 8 bases and J by 0 bases, with 7 bases of the junction left unmatched. Germline-derived CDR1 and CDR2 are MNHEY and SMNVEV (reference sequence). The CDR3 sequence is CASGTSGDSSTDTQYF. CDR3 in DNA: TGTGCCAGCGGGACTAGCGGAGACTCTAGCACAGATACGCAGTATTTT.

J is TRBJ2-2 and V is TRBV28; D perhaps matches TRBD1 (6 bases). The germline gives CDR1 MDHEN, CDR2 SYDVKM. This CDR3 comprises 15 residues. V lost 6 bases to trimming and J lost 6 bases, with 17 bases between them. CDR3 amino acids: CASRDNRARAGELFF. CDR3 coding DNA: TGTGCCAGCAGGGATAACAGGGCCCGGGCCGGGGAGCTGTTTTTT.

This chain uses TRBV6-1 with TRBJ2-7; TRBD2 might be the D (6 bases). Germline V gene lookup returns CDR1 MNHNS and CDR2 SASEGT. The CDR3 totals 14 residues. V was trimmed by 6 bases and J by 0 bases, leaving 12 bases between them. The CDR3 spells CASRPLRGSYEQYV. The CDR3 DNA sequence: TGTGCCAGCAGGCCGTTGCGGGGCTCCTACGAGCAGTACGTC.

CDR3 region: CASSRDYGGYEQYV. As DNA, the CDR3 is TGTGCCAGCAGCAGGGACTATGGGGGATACGAGCAGTACGTC. This chain uses TRBV7-9 with TRBJ2-7; 7 positions match TRBD2. Germline V CDR1 and CDR2: SEHNR, FQNEAQ (reference sequence). V dropped 5 bases and J dropped 4; count of bases not matched to a gene: 8. The CDR3 is 14 residues long.

V usage is TRBV18 and J usage is TRBJ1-2; 12 bases agree with TRBD1. After removal of 3 bases from V and 7 bases from J, the junction contained 9 bases not matched to a gene. The CDR3 loop spans 16 amino acids. CDR1 KGHSH and CDR2 LQKENI come from the germline V gene. The CDR3 is CASSPFEGQGASGYTF. For the CDR3, the DNA is TGTGCCAGCTCACCTTTTGAGGGACAGGGGGCCAGTGGCTACACCTTC.